This TCR beta chain was obtained from a study of PD-L1 blockade in urothelial cancer. Across the whole study: Patients' histories included 0 to 3 prior chemotherapy regimens.

Assay: immunoSEQ multiplex PCR; the TCRdb copy retains only in-frame clones and omits some. The table lists about 30,000 clones, about 90% of them singletons. The CDR3 covers 17 residues. With V trimmed by 4 bases and J by 0 bases, 8 bases remained unmatched. CDR1 KGHSH and CDR2 LQKENI come from the germline V gene. The J gene is TRBJ1-3, the V gene TRBV18, with 8 bases fitting TRBD1. Sequenced material: PBMCs, taken around atezolizumab (anti-PD-L1) treatment. The receptor comes from a man aged 50-59 years with urothelial cancer. CDR3 residues: CASSLLGQAISGNTIYF. The CDR3 DNA follows: TGTGCCAGCTCACTTTTGGGACAGGCGATCTCTGGAAACACCATATATTTT.